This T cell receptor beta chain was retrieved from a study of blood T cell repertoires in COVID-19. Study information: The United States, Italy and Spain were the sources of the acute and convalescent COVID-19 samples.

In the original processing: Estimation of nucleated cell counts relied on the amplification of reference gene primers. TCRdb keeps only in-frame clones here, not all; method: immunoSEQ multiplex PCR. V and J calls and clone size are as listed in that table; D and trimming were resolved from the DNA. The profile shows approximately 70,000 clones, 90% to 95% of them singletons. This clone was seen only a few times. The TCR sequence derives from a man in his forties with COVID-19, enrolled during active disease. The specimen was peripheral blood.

CDR3 sequence: CASSAQGHEQFF. The CDR3 region has the DNA TGCGCCAGCAGCGCACAGGGACATGAGCAGTTCTTC. This chain uses TRBV10-2 with TRBJ2-1; D possibly corresponds to TRBD1 (6 bases). Trimming pared 6 bases from V and 8 bases from J, leaving 11 bases between. Germline CDR1 WSHSY, CDR2 SAAADI. CDR3 length equals 12 residues.